One and the same sample provided the 20 T cell receptor beta chains below, sequenced in a study of Ad26.COV2.S vaccination and SARS-CoV-2 variants. Treatment meaning: roughly 19 received Ad26.COV2.S at low or high dose, single or two shots; 5 received placebo; per-sample allocation not given. Collection of samples fell on day 63 after the first vaccine or placebo injection. Method: immunoSEQ multiplex PCR; TCRdb's copy keeps in-frame clones and lacks some. Of 300,000 to 350,000 clones detected, approximately 90% appear once; the ten largest clones hold around 5.3%. Source: peripheral blood, taken in a trial of Ad26.COV2.S vaccine versus placebo. The receptors come from a person aged 18-60 years who received the Ad26.COV2.S COVID-19 vaccine or a placebo.

This chain uses TRBV7-8 with TRBJ1-6; D might be TRBD1 (5 bases). Between the trimmed V and J ends, which lost 1 base and 7 bases, there was a span of 8 bases. Germline lookup yields CDR1 SGHVS and CDR2 FQNEAQ. The CDR3 extends over 14 amino acids. The CDR3 loop is CASSLGGANSPLHF. The CDR3 nucleotides are TGTGCCAGCAGCTTAGGAGGGGCCAATTCACCCCTCCACTTT.

The chain recombines TRBV5-6 with TRBJ1-6; no firm D call. The CDR3 loop spans 12 amino acids. Germline CDR1 reads SGHDT; CDR2 reads YYEEEE. The V and J ends lost 0 bases and 8 bases respectively, with 3 bases between them. The CDR3 DNA is TGTGCCAGCAGCTTGGGGGATTCACCCCTCCACTTT. Its protein is CASSLGDSPLHF.

The rearrangement links TRBV2 to TRBJ1-5; 7 positions match TRBD1. Germline CDR1 is SNHLY and CDR2 is FYNNEI. CDR3 size: 15 residues. The J segment lost 4 bases and the V segment lost 3 bases, leaving 6 bases of the junction unmatched. The CDR3 bases are TGTGCCAGCAGTGATCAGGACAGGCGAAATCAGCCCCAGCATTTT. It codes for CASSDQDRRNQPQHF.

The chain is built from TRBV19 and TRBJ2-1; D is unclear. Trimming pared 3 bases from V and 9 bases from J, leaving 15 bases between. The CDR3 length is 14 residues. Germline loops: CDR1 LNHDA, CDR2 SQIVND (reference sequence). CDR3 loop: CASSILSSSSEQFF. The CDR3 DNA is TGTGCCAGTAGTATCCTGTCTAGTTCAAGTGAGCAGTTCTTC.

This sequence joins TRBV19 and TRBJ2-7; 12 nucleotides line up with TRBD1. The CDR3 length is 15 residues. V lost 5 bases to trimming and J lost 6 bases; unmatched junction nucleotides: 8. Germline values: CDR1 LNHDA, CDR2 SQIVND (reference sequence). CDR3: CASSGPRDRGPEQYF. The CDR3 DNA is TGTGCCAGTAGTGGACCTCGGGACAGGGGGCCCGAGCAGTACTTC.

V gene TRBV19 combines with J gene TRBJ2-6; D is possibly TRBD1 or TRBD2 (5 bases each). V lost 0 bases to trimming and J lost 2 bases, with 11 bases between them. This CDR3 is built from 17 residues. CDR1 is LNHDA and CDR2 is SQIVND in the germline V gene (reference sequence). CDR3 coding DNA: TGTGCCAGTAGTATAGACAGGGCGGGCCCTGGGGCCAACGTCCTGACTTTC. The encoded protein is CASSIDRAGPGANVLTF.

The chain has TRBV4-3 and TRBJ1-1; 11 positions match TRBD1. The V and J ends lost 4 bases and 3 bases, in that order; junction bases with no gene match: 4. Germline V gene lookup returns CDR1 LGHNA and CDR2 YSLEER. The CDR3 spans 15 residues. The CDR3 sequence: CASSPWGQGDTEAFF. The CDR3 DNA is TGCGCCAGCAGCCCATGGGGACAGGGGGACACTGAAGCTTTCTTT.

The chain joins TRBV5-1 to TRBJ2-1; 7 bases match TRBD2. The V and J ends lost 2 bases and 8 bases, in that order; junction bases with no gene match: 10. The V gene's germline CDR1 is SGHRS and CDR2 YFSETQ. The CDR3 covers 15 residues. CDR3 protein: CASSFYSGGDDEQFF. As DNA, the CDR3 is TGCGCCAGCAGCTTCTACTCGGGAGGAGACGATGAGCAGTTCTTC.

The CDR3: CASSLQGYNSPLHF. In DNA, the CDR3 is TGTGCCAGCAGTCTACAGGGGTATAATTCACCCCTCCACTTT. V and J are TRBV2 and TRBJ1-6; 7 bases align to TRBD1. From germline, CDR1 is SNHLY and CDR2 FYNNEI. CDR3 length equals 14 residues. The ends lost 5 bases at V and 4 bases at J; junction bases unmatched: 2.

The rearrangement uses TRBV4-2 and TRBJ1-1; 8 nucleotides agree with TRBD1. With V trimmed by 3 bases and J by 5 bases, 8 bases remained unmatched. Germline values: CDR1 LGHNA, CDR2 YNFKEQ. The CDR3 runs 15 residues. The CDR3 sequence is CASSQITGGRTEAFF. The CDR3 bases are TGTGCCAGCAGCCAGATAACAGGGGGAAGGACTGAAGCTTTCTTT.

For the CDR3, the DNA is TGCAGTGCTAGAGGCCAAGGTATGGCTTTCTTT. This sequence encodes CSARGQGMAFF. The chain recombines TRBV20-1 with TRBJ1-1; no definite D call. The CDR3 has 11 amino acids. Germline values: CDR1 DFQATT, CDR2 SNEGSKA (reference sequence). Trimming shortened V by 1 base and J by 11 bases, and 11 bases separated the two germline ends.

This clone was detected once. The V and J genes are TRBV30 and TRBJ2-3; TRBD1 agrees at 8 bases. Trimming removed 3 bases from V and 6 bases from J; junction bases left unmatched: 5. Germline V gene lookup returns CDR1 GTSNPN and CDR2 SVGIG (reference sequence). The CDR3 is 13 amino acids. This CDR3 is CAWRPRGLDTQYF. CDR3 nucleotides: TGTGCCTGGAGACCCAGGGGGCTTGATACGCAGTATTTT.

The CDR3 nucleotides read TGTGCCAGCACCAGAAGGAACACCGGGGAGCTGTTTTTT. Protein sequence: CASTRRNTGELFF. This chain joins TRBV12-3 or TRBV12-4 and TRBJ2-2; D remains unclear. The CDR3 covers 13 residues. The V end was cut by 7 bases, the J end by 1 base, with 7 bases between.

V is TRBV19 and J is TRBJ1-2, with a tentative D call TRBD1 (6 bases). The V gene's germline CDR1 is LNHDA and CDR2 SQIVND (reference sequence). V was clipped by 2 bases and J by 2 bases, with 18 bases between them. The CDR3 sequence is 17 residues long. CDR3 bases: TGTGCCAGTAGTATAAACAGTCTCGGCAGGGGAAACTATGGCTACACCTTC. Residues: CASSINSLGRGNYGYTF. The complete variable domain, with remaining parts taken from reference TRBV19 and TRBJ1-2, reads DGGITQSPKYLFRKEGQNVTLSCEQNLNHDAMYWYRQDPGQGLRLIYYSQIVNDFQKGDIAEGYSVSREKKESFPLTVTSAQKNPTAFYLCASSINSLGRGNYGYTFGSGTRLTVV.

CDR3 in DNA: TGTGCCAGCAGTTTCCGGGGGCGCGGGGGCTACACCTTC. This sequence encodes CASSFRGRGGYTF. This chain connects TRBV12-3 or TRBV12-4 to TRBJ1-2, with a tentative D call TRBD1 (6 bases). The V and J ends lost 3 bases and 8 bases respectively, with 13 bases between them. This CDR3 contains 13 residues.

This sequence joins TRBV7-2 and TRBJ2-1; TRBD1 matches 8 bases. The CDR3 extends over 14 amino acids. Germline values: CDR1 SGHTA, CDR2 FQGNSA. V dropped 4 bases and J dropped 5; count of bases not matched to a gene: 4. CDR3 sequence reads: CASSSDRVDNEQFF. The CDR3 DNA is TGTGCCAGCAGCTCGGACAGGGTTGACAATGAGCAGTTCTTC.

This clone has a count of ten or more. J is TRBJ1-2 and V is TRBV7-2; 7 positions match TRBD1. Germline lookup yields CDR1 SGHTA and CDR2 FQGNSA. CDR3 length: 13 residues. J gave up 8 bases and V 3 bases, and 6 bases lay outside the gene matches. This CDR3 reads CASSLTGLEGYTF. The CDR3 DNA sequence: TGTGCCAGCAGCTTGACAGGGTTAGAAGGCTACACCTTC.

This clone is a singleton in its sample. J is TRBJ2-7 and V is TRBV28; 7 bases map to TRBD2. Losses at the gene ends were 3 bases for V and 7 bases for J; bases not matched to a gene: 9. Germline V gene lookup returns CDR1 MDHEN and CDR2 SYDVKM. The CDR3 is made up of 14 amino acids. This CDR3 is CASSLGGKVREQYF. The CDR3 bases are TGTGCCAGCAGTTTGGGAGGGAAGGTGAGGGAGCAGTACTTC.

In DNA, the CDR3 is TGCGCCAGCAGGCGGACAGGGCAGAATGAGCAGTTCTTC. Translating it yields CASRRTGQNEQFF. This chain links TRBV5-1 with TRBJ2-1; 8 nucleotides align to TRBD1. V dropped 5 bases and J dropped 7; count of bases not matched to a gene: 5. CDR3 length: 13 amino acids. Germline CDR1 SGHRS, CDR2 YFSETQ.

The genes are TRBV10-1 and TRBJ2-7; 7 bases are a match to TRBD1. The germline gives CDR1 WNHNN, CDR2 SYGVQD (reference sequence). J lost 1 base, V lost 4 bases, and 7 bases had no gene match. This CDR3 has 15 residues. This CDR3 is CASSGSGTESYEQYF. The CDR3 DNA reads TGCGCCAGCAGTGGGTCCGGGACAGAGTCCTACGAGCAGTACTTC.